This T cell receptor beta chain derives from a study of OX40 agonist ivuxolimab in advanced cancers. Germline assignment: CDR1 SQVTM and CDR2 ANQGSEA. This CDR3 spans 12 amino acids. V was clipped by 4 bases and J by 2 bases, with 8 bases between them. Study-level results: The specificity for antigen of the expanded peripheral T cells was not determined.

TCRdb's table, derived via immunoSEQ multiplex PCR, lists solely in-frame clones and lacks some. The sample lists tens of thousands of clones, 85% to 90% occurring once. Remarks on this clone: Its target is not known.

This specimen consisted of CD4+ or CD8+ T cells sorted from blood, obtained in a trial of the OX40 agonist ivuxolimab. This TCR was sampled from an adult with an advanced solid tumor such as melanoma, head and neck, liver or kidney cancer. J is TRBJ1-2 and V is TRBV29-1; D is unresolved. CDR3 sequence reads: CSVGGENYGYTF. CDR3 in DNA: TGCAGCGTTGGAGGAGAAAACTATGGCTACACCTTC.